The present TCR beta chain was sequenced within a study of tumor-infiltrating lymphocytes in primary liver carcinoma (dated by TCRdb to about 2017). Concerning the study at large: Surgical resection was performed in China between 2015 and 2016 on four or five patients with histopathologically diagnosed primary liver carcinoma. Technical replicate repertoires showed high reproducibility, with mean shared-clone rates approximately 0.9 and correlation coefficients above 0.95. Of the five patients (three men and two women, aged 30 to 69 years), four had hepatocellular carcinoma and one had combined HCC and intrahepatic cholangiocarcinoma. The five patients had tumors of stage T1-T3 N0M0, with maximum diameters ranging from roughly 4.2 to 11 cm. Each sample produced roughly 3.5 to 8 million productive TCRbeta reads, and read depth showed no significant difference between tissue types. TCRbeta repertoire sequencing, expression microarrays and whole-exome sequencing were combined in the study across five regions of each liver tumor, with adjacent normal tissue and blood also included. A total of 35 or so specimens from 5 patients underwent TCRbeta repertoire sequencing, comprising about 25 tumor regions, 5 adjacent noncancerous liver tissues and 5 peripheral blood samples.

Starting from approximately 0.5 ug total RNA, TCRbeta-specific cDNA was produced by reverse transcription with a constant-region primer and ProtoScript II reverse transcriptase. TCRbeta libraries were built with three nested multiplex PCR rounds, a slightly modified ARM-PCR procedure. Each of the first two PCR rounds ran for approximately 9 cycles and used multiplex TRBV1-TRBV30 forward primers together with a Cbeta reverse primer. Sample barcodes and Illumina adapters were attached in a final 25-cycle PCR using Deep VentR polymerase. Before sequencing, amplicons of 200-500 bp were gel-purified using a QIAquick gel extraction kit. TCRbeta amplicons were sequenced on an Illumina HiSeq 2500 with 250-bp paired-end reads. The source study handled its data this way. Quality trimming of reads was performed with Trimmomatic v0.33, and paired reads were merged with FLASH v1.2.11 so that full CDR3 sequences could be recovered. MiGEC v1.2.1b assigned V, D and J germline segments to the rearranged TCRbeta sequences. Clonotype statistics and Shannon-Wiener diversity indices were computed with VDJtools v1.0.0. To cut down on sampling bias, every analysis after diversity analysis relied on just the 250 most abundant clonotypes from each sample. TCRdb reprocessed the public reads (quality trimming at Q25 with fastp, clone calling with MiXCR) and kept in-frame beta chains. Identical CDR3 protein sequences are pooled into one entry, listed with their most common genes and DNA. The V and J calls follow TCRdb's processing rather than the paper's. This sample holds approximately 330,000 distinct CDR3 sequences; 65% were observed only once. Clones ranked in the top ten supply approximately 5.9% of the sample.

Blood RNA was extracted from unsorted whole blood with TRIzol reagent; germline DNA came from the DNeasy Blood & Tissue kit. Patients had chronic HBV infection and were treatment-naive at sampling. Before surgery, 3 to 5 milliliters of peripheral blood were collected into K2EDTA tubes. Notes on this clonotype: The antigen it binds to is not known. No quality values exist for individual bases; no much larger clone is one base distant.

General conclusions and limits of the study: The top 250 clones made up a significantly larger repertoire fraction in tumors than in blood (p = 0.039). Pairs of tumor regions showed greater repertoire overlap (mean about 36%) than tumor-adjacent pairs (roughly 17%) or tumor-blood pairs (approximately 15%), which is consistent with antigen-driven expansion. Because only the TCR beta chain was sequenced and unpaired alpha chains were not captured, true repertoire diversity is likely underestimated. With just a few patients in the study, the authors point out that the findings should be validated in a larger study. Bulk unsorted samples precluded comparing CD4+ and CD8+ T cell repertoires.

Relative to germline, V is missing 4 bases and J is missing 6 bases, with 1 base of the junction outside any gene match. The germline V gene gives CDR1 as WSHSY and CDR2 as SAAADI. The CDR3, cysteine through phenylalanine, is 13 amino acids long. This entry keeps only the CDR3 DNA: 39 bases, framed from base 1. The V and J segments used are TRBV10-2 and TRBJ1-5; 9 of the junction bases match TRBD1. The sample comprised peripheral blood. This receptor was identified in a man aged 35 to 55 with primary liver carcinoma and hepatitis B virus infection. The CDR3 protein is CASSGDRVQPQHF. The nucleotide sequence is TGCGCCAGCAGTGGGGACAGGGTTCAGCCCCAGCATTTT.